The present T cell receptor (beta chain) was sequenced within a study of Graves' ophthalmopathy and Graves' hyperthyroidism. The study's findings and limits: Progression of ophthalmopathy was predicted by the model with 60% to 71% sensitivity and around 72% specificity.

Other autoimmune diseases, uncontrolled infections, pregnancy or lactation led to the exclusion of patients. Scientists amplified the TCR beta CDR3 regions from RNA transcripts. The authors performed first-round RT-PCR with HTBI primers and then a second-round multiplex PCR. TCRdb redid the calling of the multiplex PCR reads with MiXCR, one entry per CDR3 protein. This table has more than 40,000 distinct CDR3 sequences, over 45% appearing once. By share, this clonotype counts as medium-sized. Antigen unknown. The junction and the germline gene differ at one end; a read error may be behind it. The sequence derives from an adult man with Graves' ophthalmopathy. Sequenced sample: peripheral blood.

The CDR3 loop is CASSPGTGHYNEQFF. In nucleotides, the CDR3 is TGTGCTAGCAGCCCCGGGACAGGGCATTACAATGAGCAGTTCTTC. This chain connects TRBV7-7 to TRBJ2-1, with 9 bases that match TRBD1. The V gene's germline CDR1 is SSHAT and CDR2 FNYEAQ (reference sequence). The CDR3 runs to 15 residues.